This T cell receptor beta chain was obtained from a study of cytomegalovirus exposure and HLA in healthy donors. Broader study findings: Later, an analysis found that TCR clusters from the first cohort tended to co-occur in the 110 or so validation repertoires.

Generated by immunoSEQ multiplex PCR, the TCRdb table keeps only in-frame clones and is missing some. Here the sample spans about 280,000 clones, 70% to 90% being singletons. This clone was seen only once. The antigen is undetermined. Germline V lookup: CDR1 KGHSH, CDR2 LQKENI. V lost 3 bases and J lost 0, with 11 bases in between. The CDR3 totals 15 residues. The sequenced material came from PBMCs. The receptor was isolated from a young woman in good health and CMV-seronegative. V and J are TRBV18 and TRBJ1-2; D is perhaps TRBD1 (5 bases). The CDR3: CASSPTGDPNYGYTF. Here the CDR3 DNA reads TGTGCCAGCTCACCGACGGGGGACCCTAACTATGGCTACACCTTC.